This paragraph reports one TCR beta chain. The sample comes from a study of blood T cell repertoires in COVID-19. Overall study context: In each case, the material was cDNA or gDNA derived from T cells, B-cell-depleted T cells, or PBMCs.

Trimming at V came to 5 bases and at J to 5 bases, leaving 6 bases not matched to a gene. CDR1 is MNHEY, CDR2 SMNVEV, per germline (reference sequence). The CDR3 length is 15 residues. In the original analysis: Amplification with reference gene primers provided the estimates of nucleated cell counts. Measured with immunoSEQ multiplex PCR; TCRdb has only the in-frame clones, and not every one. Clone size and V and J calls were adopted from that table, with D and trimming inferred from the DNA. The sample carries tens of thousands of clones, around 87% recorded once. J is TRBJ1-3 and V is TRBV27; the match to TRBD1 covers 10 bases. Specimen: peripheral blood. The sequence derives from an elderly man with active or convalescent COVID-19. The CDR3 DNA follows: TGTGCCAGCAGTCCACTGACAGGGGGCCGAAACACCATATATTTT. This codes for CASSPLTGGRNTIYF.